Listed here are 9 T cell receptor beta chains from one sample, sequenced in a study of blood T cell repertoires in COVID-19 (dated by TCRdb to about 2020). Library construction relied on the immunoSEQ multiplex PCR assay. Entries here come from immuneACCESS through TCRdb and include only in-frame sequences with V and J called. Some clones fail to appear in such tables; in the studies checked, an unresolved V gene covers under half of the shortfall, and the cause of the remainder is unknown. The sample data list tens of thousands of clones, and about 88% of these were observed just once. About 11% of the sample comes from the top ten. Sample: peripheral blood. All receptors derive from a man in his fifties or sixties with active COVID-19.

The chain joins TRBV25-1 to TRBJ2-2, with D possibly matching TRBD2 (6 bases). With 9 bases removed from V and 1 base from J, the gap between germline ends came to 9 bases. This CDR3 comprises 13 residues. Germline assignment: CDR1 MGHDK and CDR2 SYGVNS. As DNA, the CDR3 is TGTGCCAGTCAGGAGGGGAACACCGGGGAGCTGTTTTTT. Translated: CASQEGNTGELFF.

The V call is TRBV5-4, the J call TRBJ1-2; 12 nucleotides align to TRBD1. CDR1 is SGHNT and CDR2 is YYREEE in the germline V gene (reference sequence). CDR3 length equals 16 residues. The V segment lost 4 bases and the J segment 3 bases; nucleotides outside the gene matches: 7. CDR3: CASSVPGQGADYGYTF. The CDR3 DNA reads TGTGCCAGCAGCGTACCGGGACAGGGGGCGGACTATGGCTACACCTTC.

This clone was detected once. The chain employs TRBV11-2 and TRBJ2-7; weak D call: TRBD1 (6 bases). From germline, CDR1 is SGHAT and CDR2 FQNNGV. The CDR3 is made up of 15 amino acids. Trimming stripped 6 bases from V and 4 bases from J, with 19 bases between. The CDR3 region is CASRSNVEGVYEQYF. The DNA of the CDR3 is TGTGCCAGCAGAAGTAACGTCGAGGGGGTATACGAGCAGTACTTC.

This chain uses TRBV4-1 with TRBJ2-7; the D gene is possibly TRBD1 (7 bases). Trimming left V 4 bases short and J 3 bases short, with 22 bases between. Germline V gene sequence: CDR1 MGHRA, CDR2 YSYEKL. This CDR3 has 17 amino acids. In nucleotides, the CDR3 is TGCGCCAGCAGCCCGCCAGGAGGGGGCGCGTTCGGCTACGAGCAGTACTTC. It is translated as CASSPPGGGAFGYEQYF.

The rearrangement joins TRBV15 to TRBJ2-7; perhaps TRBD1 as D (5 bases). Per the germline V gene, CDR1 is LNHNV and CDR2 is YYDKDF (reference sequence). CDR3 length: 13 amino acids. V lost 0 bases, J lost 6 bases, and 9 bases lay in between. CDR3 bases: TGTGCCACCAGCAGAGATCAGGGCGGCGAGCAGTACTTC. Protein: CATSRDQGGEQYF. Combining the CDR3 with reference TRBV15 and TRBJ2-7 gives the whole variable domain DAMVIQNPRYQVTQFGKPVTLSCSQTLNHNVMYWYQQKSSQAPKLLFHYYDKDFNNEADTPDNFQSRRPNTSFCFLDIRSPGLGDTAMYLCATSRDQGGEQYFGPGTRLTVT.

The chain joins TRBV6-4 to TRBJ2-1; 10 positions match TRBD2. The V gene end was trimmed by 0 bases and the J gene end by 4 bases; junction bases not matched to a gene: 3. The length of the CDR3 is 16 residues. Germline values: CDR1 MRHNA, CDR2 SNTAGT. The CDR3 reads CASSDSGTSVYNEQFF. The CDR3 coding sequence is TGTGCCAGCAGTGACTCGGGGACTAGCGTATACAATGAGCAGTTCTTC.

CDR3 sequence (DNA): TGTGCCAGCAGCACCCAACTAGCGGGAGGGCCCAGCGGGGAGCTGTTTTTT. This gives the protein CASSTQLAGGPSGELFF. The V gene is TRBV11-3, the J gene TRBJ2-2; 13 bases are a match to TRBD2. The CDR3 is 17 residues long. With 5 bases clipped from V and 7 bases from J, the junction kept 10 bases outside the gene matches. Germline loops: CDR1 SGHNT, CDR2 YENEEA.

The chain joins TRBV7-9 to TRBJ2-5; the D gene is possibly TRBD1 (5 bases). The CDR3 has 15 residues. Germline values: CDR1 SEHNR, CDR2 FQNEAQ (reference sequence). V was clipped by 3 bases and J by 3 bases, with 14 bases between them. CDR3 loop: CASSLGQAAEETQYF. DNA for the CDR3: TGTGCCAGCAGCTTGGGGCAGGCTGCCGAAGAGACCCAGTACTTC. Using reference TRBV7-9 and TRBJ2-5 for the parts outside the CDR3, the full variable domain is DTGVSQNPRHKITKRGQNVTFRCDPISEHNRLYWYRQTLGQGPEFLTYFQNEAQLEKSRLLSDRFSAERPKGSFSTLEIQRTEQGDSAMYLCASSLGQAAEETQYFGPGTRLLVL.

The chain joins TRBV7-9 to TRBJ2-2; 8 bases align to TRBD2. The CDR3 sequence is 15 residues long. Trimming removed 5 bases from V and 3 bases from J; junction bases left unmatched: 5. The germline gives CDR1 SEHNR, CDR2 FQNEAQ (reference sequence). The CDR3 sequence: CASSHSSGYTGELFF. CDR3 DNA sequence: TGTGCCAGCAGCCACTCTAGCGGGTACACCGGGGAGCTGTTTTTT.